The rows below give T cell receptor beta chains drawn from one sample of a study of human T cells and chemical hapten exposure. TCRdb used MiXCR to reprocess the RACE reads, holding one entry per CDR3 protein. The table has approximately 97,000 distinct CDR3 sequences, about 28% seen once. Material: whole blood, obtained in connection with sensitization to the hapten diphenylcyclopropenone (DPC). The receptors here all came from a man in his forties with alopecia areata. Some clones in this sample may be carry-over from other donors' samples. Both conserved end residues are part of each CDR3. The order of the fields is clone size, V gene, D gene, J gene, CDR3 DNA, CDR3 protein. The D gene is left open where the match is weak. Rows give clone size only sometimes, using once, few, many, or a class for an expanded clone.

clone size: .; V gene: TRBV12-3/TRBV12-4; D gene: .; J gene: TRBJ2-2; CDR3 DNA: TGTGCCAGCAGTTTTTGGGACACCGGGGAGCTGTTTTTT; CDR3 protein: CASSFWDTGELFF
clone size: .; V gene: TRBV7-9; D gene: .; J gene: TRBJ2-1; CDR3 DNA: TGTGCCAGCAGTCGACCCGGGACCTCCTACAATGAGCAGTTCTTC; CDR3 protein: CASSRPGTSYNEQFF
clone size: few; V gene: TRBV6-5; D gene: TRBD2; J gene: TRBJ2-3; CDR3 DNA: TGTGCCAGCAACCTAGCGGGGCTCACAGATACGCAGTATTTT; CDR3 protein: CASNLAGLTDTQYF
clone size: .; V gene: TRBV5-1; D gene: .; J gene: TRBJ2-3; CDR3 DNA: TGCGCCAGCAGCTTAGACCAGCTCTACACAGATACGCAGTATTTT; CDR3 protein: CASSLDQLYTDTQYF
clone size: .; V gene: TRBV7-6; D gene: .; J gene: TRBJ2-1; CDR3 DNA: TGTGCCAGCAGCCGAACCGGGACACAGTTCTTC; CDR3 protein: CASSRTGTQFF
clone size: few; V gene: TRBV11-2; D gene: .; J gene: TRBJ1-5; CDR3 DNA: TGTGCCAGCAGCCTGGGGCGGGACCAGCCCCAGCATTTT; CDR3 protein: CASSLGRDQPQHF
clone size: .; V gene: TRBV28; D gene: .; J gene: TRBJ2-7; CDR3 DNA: TGTGCCAGCAGCGATCCAGACCTACGGGAGCAGTACTTC; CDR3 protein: CASSDPDLREQYF
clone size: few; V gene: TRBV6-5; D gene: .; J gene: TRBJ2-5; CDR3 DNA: TGTGCCAGCAGTTACTCGGAACTGTCCCAGGGGGAGACCCAGTACTTC; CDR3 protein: CASSYSELSQGETQYF
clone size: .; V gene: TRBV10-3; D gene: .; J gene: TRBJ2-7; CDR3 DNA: TGTGCCACCAAATCTCCCCCCCTCGAGCAGTACTTC; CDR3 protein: CATKSPPLEQYF
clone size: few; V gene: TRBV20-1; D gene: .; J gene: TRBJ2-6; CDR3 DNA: TGCAGTGCTAGACACTTGGGGGGCGCTGGGGCCAACGTCCTGACTTTC; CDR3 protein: CSARHLGGAGANVLTF
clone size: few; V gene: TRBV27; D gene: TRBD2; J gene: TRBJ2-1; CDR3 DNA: TGTGCCAGCAGTTTAGCGGGAGGGCCCCTGAATGAGCAGTTCTTC; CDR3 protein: CASSLAGGPLNEQFF
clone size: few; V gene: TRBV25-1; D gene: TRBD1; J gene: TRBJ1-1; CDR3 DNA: TGTGCCAGCAGTGGGACAGGGGGGGCTACTGAAGCTTTCTTT; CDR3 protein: CASSGTGGATEAFF
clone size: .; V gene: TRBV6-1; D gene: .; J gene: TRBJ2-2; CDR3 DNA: TGTGCCAGCAGAGAGGGTGCCGCCGGGGAGCTGTTTTTT; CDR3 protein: CASREGAAGELFF
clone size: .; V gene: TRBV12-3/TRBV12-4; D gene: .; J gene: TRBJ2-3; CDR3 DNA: TGTGCCAGCAGTCCTGGGACAGTGGGGAGGACAGATACGCAGTATTTT; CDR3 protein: CASSPGTVGRTDTQYF
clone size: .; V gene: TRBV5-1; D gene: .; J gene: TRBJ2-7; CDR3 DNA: TGCGCCAGCAGCTTGGCAACCGACTACGAGCAGTACTTC; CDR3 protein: CASSLATDYEQYF
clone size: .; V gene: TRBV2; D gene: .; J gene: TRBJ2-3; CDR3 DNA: TGTGCCAGCGGGGACGGACGGACCACAGATACGCAGTATTTT; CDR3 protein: CASGDGRTTDTQYF
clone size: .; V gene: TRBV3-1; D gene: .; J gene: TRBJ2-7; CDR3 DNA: TGTGCCAGCAGCCAACCTGAAGCCTACGAGCAGTACTTC; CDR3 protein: CASSQPEAYEQYF
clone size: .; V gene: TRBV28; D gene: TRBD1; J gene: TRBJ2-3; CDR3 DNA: TGTGCCAGCAGTTTAGGACAGGGAGTCACAGATACGCAGTATTTT; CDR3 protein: CASSLGQGVTDTQYF
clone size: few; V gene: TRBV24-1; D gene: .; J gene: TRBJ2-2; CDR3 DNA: TGTGCCACCAGTGACCCGGTCCGAGGGGGGACCGGGGAGCTGTTTTTT; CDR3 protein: CATSDPVRGGTGELFF
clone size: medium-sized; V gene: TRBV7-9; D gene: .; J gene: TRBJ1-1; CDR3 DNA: TGTGCCAGCAGCTTATTAGGCACAGGACTTGAAGCTTTCTTT; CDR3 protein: CASSLLGTGLEAFF
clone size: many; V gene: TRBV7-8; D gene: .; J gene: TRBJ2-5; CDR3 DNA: TGTGCCAGCAGCTTAGCGACAGTGCAAGAGACCCAGTACTTC; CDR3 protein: CASSLATVQETQYF
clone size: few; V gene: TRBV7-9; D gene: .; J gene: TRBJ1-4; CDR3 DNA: TGTGCCAGCAGCTCCCTGCAGACAGTTGAAAAACTGTTTTTT; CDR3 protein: CASSSLQTVEKLFF
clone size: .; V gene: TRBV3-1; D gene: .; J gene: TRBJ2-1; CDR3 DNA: TGTGCCAGCAGCCACCTTAGTGAGCAGTTCTTC; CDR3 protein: CASSHLSEQFF
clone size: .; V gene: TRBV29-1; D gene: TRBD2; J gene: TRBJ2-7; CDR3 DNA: TGCAGCGTCTCGGGTAGCGGGAGTTTCTACGAGCAGTACTTC; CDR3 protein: CSVSGSGSFYEQYF
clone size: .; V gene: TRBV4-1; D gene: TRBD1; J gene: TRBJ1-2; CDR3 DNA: TGCGCCAGCAGCCAAGAGCCGGGACAGGGGATCTATGGCTACACCTTC; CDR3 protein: CASSQEPGQGIYGYTF
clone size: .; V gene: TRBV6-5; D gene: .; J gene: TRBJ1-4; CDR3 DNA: TGTGCCAGCAGACTACGGGGACCCAATGAAAAACTGTTTTTT; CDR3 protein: CASRLRGPNEKLFF
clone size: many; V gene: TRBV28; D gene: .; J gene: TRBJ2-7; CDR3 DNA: TGTGCCAGCATCCCGCGAGGAGCGGGTTCGGCCGAGCAGTACTTC; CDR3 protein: CASIPRGAGSAEQYF
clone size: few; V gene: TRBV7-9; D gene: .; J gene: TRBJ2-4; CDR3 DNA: TGTGCCAGCGTCGACAGCCTAGCCAAAAACATTCAGTACTTC; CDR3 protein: CASVDSLAKNIQYF
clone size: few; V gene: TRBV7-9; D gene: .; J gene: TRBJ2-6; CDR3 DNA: TGTGCCAGCAGCCTCGATGGACAAATCTCTGGGGCCAACGTCCTGACTTTC; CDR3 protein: CASSLDGQISGANVLTF
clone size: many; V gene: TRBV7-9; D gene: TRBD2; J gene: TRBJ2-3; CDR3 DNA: TGTGCCAGCAGCGCTCTAGCGGGAGCAGATACGCAGTATTTT; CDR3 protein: CASSALAGADTQYF
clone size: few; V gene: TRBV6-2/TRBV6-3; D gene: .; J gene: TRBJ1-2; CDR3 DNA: TGTGCCAGCAGTTATAACGGCAACTATGGCTACACCTTC; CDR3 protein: CASSYNGNYGYTF
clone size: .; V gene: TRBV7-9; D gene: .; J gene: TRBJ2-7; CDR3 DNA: TGTGCCAGCAGCTCCGCGTGGGGGAGGTTTGGTGAGCAGTACTTC; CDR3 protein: CASSSAWGRFGEQYF
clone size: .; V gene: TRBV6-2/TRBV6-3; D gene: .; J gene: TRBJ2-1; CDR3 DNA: TGTGCCAGCAGTCAGGACTCAACGGCCAATGAGCAGTTCTTC; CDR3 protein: CASSQDSTANEQFF
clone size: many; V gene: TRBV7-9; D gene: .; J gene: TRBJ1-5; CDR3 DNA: TGTGCCAGCAGCCAATCAGGGGTTGACAATCAGCCCCAGCATTTT; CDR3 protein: CASSQSGVDNQPQHF
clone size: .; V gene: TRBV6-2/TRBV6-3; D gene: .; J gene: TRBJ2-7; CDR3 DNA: TGTGCCAGCAGTTACCAGTCCGGCGTCTACGAGCAGTACTTC; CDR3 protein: CASSYQSGVYEQYF
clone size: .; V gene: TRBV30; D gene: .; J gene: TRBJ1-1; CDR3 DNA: TGTGCCTGGATTGCATGGCAGGGCACTGAAGCTTTCTTT; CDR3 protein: CAWIAWQGTEAFF
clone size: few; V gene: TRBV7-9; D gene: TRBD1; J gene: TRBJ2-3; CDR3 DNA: TGTGCCAGCAGCCTCCAAGGGACAGGGAGGGAGGGGAGCCATTTT; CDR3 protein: CASSLQGTGREGSHF
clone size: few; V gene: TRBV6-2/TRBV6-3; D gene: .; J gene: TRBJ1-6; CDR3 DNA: TGTGCCAGCACCCGGAGCTCCTATAATTCACCCCTCCACTTT; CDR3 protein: CASTRSSYNSPLHF
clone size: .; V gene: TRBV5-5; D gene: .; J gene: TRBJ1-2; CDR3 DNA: TGTGCCAGCAGCTTCTTACAGGGTTCTTCTGGCTATGGCTACACCTTC; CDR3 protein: CASSFLQGSSGYGYTF
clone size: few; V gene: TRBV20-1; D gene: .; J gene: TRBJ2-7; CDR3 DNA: TGCAGTGCTCATGGTCCCAGCTCCTACGAGCAGTACTTC; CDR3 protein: CSAHGPSSYEQYF
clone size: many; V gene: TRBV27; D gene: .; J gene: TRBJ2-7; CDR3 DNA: TGTGCCAGCAGTTCCCTCAACAGCCGGACCCACGAGCAGTACTTC; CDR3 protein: CASSSLNSRTHEQYF
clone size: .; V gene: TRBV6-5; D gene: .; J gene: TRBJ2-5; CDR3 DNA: TGTGCCAGCAGTTACGCGGAGACCCAGTACTTC; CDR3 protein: CASSYAETQYF
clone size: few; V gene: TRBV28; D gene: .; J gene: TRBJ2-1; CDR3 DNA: TGTGCCAGCAGTTTACAACTAGTTCCCTCCTACAATGAGCAGTTCTTC; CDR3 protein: CASSLQLVPSYNEQFF
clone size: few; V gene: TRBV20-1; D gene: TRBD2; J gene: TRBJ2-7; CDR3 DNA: TGCAGTGCTATGGGACTAGCGAGTAACTACGAGCAGTACTTC; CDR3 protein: CSAMGLASNYEQYF
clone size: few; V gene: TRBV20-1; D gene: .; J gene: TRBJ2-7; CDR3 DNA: TGCAGTGCTAGGTCCCTAGGTCGCGACTACGAGCAGTACTTC; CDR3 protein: CSARSLGRDYEQYF
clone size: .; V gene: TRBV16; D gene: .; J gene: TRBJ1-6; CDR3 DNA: TGTGCCAGCAAGGAGGGCGCGAATTCACCCCTCCACTTT; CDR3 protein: CASKEGANSPLHF
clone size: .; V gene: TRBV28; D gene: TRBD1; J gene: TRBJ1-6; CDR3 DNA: TGTGCCAGCACCCTAAAGGGGACAGGGGCGGATTCACCCCTCCACTTT; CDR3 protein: CASTLKGTGADSPLHF
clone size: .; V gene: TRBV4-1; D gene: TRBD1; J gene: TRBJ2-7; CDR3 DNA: TGCGCCAGCAGCACCGGGACAGGCCGGGCCTACGAGCAGTACTTC; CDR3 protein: CASSTGTGRAYEQYF
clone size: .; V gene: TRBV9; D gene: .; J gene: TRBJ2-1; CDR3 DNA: TGTGCCAGCAGCAGGGGGCGGGGAGGCGTCAATGAGCAGTTCTTC; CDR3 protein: CASSRGRGGVNEQFF
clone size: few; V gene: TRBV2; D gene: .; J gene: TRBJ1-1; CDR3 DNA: TGTGCCAGCATGAGGGAAAAAGCTTTCTTT; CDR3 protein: CASMREKAFF
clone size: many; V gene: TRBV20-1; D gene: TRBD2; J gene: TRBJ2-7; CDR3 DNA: TGCAGTGCTAGAGGTCTCCTAGCGGGGAACTACGAGCAGTACTTC; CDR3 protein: CSARGLLAGNYEQYF
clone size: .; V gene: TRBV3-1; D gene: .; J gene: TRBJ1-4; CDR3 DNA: TGTGCCAGCAGCCAAGACGGGAAAGGAAAACTGTTTTTT; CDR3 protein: CASSQDGKGKLFF
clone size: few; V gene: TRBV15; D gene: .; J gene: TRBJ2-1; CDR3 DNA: TGTGCCACCAGCAGAGTAGGGGTCGATGAGCAGTTCTTC; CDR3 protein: CATSRVGVDEQFF
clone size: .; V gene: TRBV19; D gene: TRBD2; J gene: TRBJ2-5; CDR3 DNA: TGTGCCAGTAGTATCGGGAGCGGGAGCTCTTGCGAGACCCAGTACTTC; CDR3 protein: CASSIGSGSSCETQYF
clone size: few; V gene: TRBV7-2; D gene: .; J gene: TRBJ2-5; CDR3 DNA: TGTGCCAGCAGCCCCCATTCAGGTCAAGAGACCCAGTACTTC; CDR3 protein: CASSPHSGQETQYF